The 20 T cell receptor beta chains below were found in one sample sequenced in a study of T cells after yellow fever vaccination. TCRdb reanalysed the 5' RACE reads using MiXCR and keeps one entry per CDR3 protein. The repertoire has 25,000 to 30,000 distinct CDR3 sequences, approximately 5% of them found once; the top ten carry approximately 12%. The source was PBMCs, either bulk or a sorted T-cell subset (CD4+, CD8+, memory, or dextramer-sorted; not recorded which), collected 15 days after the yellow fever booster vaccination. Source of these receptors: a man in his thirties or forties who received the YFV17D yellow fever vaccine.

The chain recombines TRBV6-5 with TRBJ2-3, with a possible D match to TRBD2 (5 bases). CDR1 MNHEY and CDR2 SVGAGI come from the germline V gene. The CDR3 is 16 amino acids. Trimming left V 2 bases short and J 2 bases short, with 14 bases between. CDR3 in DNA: TGTGCCAGCAGTTACCTGAGCGGAAAAATCACAGATACGCAGTATTTT. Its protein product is CASSYLSGKITDTQYF.

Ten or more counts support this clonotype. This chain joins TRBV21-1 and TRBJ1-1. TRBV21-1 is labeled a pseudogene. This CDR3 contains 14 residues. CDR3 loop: CASSLFTPNTEAFF. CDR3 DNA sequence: TGTGCCAGCAGCTTATTCACCCCGAACACTGAAGCTTTCTTT.

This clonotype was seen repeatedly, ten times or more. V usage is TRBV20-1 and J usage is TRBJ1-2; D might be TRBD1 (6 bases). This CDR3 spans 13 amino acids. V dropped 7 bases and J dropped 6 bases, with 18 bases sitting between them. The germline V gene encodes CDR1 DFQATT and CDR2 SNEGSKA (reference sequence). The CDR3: CSVERGAGDGYTF. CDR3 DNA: TGCAGTGTCGAACGGGGGGCCGGAGATGGCTACACCTTC.

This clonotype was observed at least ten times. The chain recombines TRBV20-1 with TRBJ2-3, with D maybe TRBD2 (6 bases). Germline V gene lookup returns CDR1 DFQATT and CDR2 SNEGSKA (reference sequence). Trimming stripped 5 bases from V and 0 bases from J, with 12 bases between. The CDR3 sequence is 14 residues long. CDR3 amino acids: CSAVRDSSTDTQYF. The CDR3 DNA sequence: TGCAGTGCTGTGCGGGATTCTAGCACAGATACGCAGTATTTT.

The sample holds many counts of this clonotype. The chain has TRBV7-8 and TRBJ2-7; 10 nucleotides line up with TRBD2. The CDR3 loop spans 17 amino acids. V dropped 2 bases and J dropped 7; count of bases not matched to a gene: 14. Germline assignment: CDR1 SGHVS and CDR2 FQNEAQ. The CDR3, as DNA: TGTGCCAGCAGCTTACGTCTAGCGGGAGCAACGGCGGGGGAGCAGTACTTC. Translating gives CASSLRLAGATAGEQYF.

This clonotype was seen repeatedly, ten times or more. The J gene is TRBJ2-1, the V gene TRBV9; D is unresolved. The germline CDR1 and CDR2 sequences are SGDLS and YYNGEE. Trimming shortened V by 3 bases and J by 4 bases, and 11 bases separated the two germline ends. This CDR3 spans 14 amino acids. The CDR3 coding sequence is TGTGCCAGCAGCGCCTTGGCGGTATACAATGAGCAGTTCTTC. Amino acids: CASSALAVYNEQFF.

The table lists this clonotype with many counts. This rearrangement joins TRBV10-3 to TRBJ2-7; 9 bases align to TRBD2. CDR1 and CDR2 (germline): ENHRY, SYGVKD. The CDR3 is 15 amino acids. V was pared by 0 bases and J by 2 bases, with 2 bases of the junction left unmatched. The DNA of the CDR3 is TGTGCCATCAGTGAGTCGCCTAGCGGGGCCTACGAGCAGTACTTC. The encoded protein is CAISESPSGAYEQYF.

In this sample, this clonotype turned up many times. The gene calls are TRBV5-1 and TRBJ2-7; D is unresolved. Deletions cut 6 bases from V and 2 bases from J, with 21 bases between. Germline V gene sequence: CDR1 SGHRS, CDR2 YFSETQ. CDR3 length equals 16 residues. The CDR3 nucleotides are TGCGCCAGCACCCGCGGAGAGCTCAGAAGCCCCTACGAGCAGTACTTC. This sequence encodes CASTRGELRSPYEQYF.

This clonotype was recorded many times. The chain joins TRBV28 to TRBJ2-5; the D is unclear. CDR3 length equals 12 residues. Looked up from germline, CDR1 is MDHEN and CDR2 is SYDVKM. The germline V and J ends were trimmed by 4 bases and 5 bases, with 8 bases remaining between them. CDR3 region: CASSYSYETQYF. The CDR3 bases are TGTGCCAGCAGTTACAGTTATGAGACCCAGTACTTC.

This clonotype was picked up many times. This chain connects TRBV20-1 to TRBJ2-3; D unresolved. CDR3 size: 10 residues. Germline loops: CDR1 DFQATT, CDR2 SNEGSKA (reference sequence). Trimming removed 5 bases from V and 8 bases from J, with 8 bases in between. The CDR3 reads CSAPIGTQYF. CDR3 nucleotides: TGCAGTGCTCCGATTGGTACGCAGTATTTT.

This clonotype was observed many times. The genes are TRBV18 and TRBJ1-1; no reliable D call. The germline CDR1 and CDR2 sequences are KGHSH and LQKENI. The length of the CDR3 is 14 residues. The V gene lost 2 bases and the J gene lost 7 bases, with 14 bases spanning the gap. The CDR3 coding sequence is TGTGCCAGCTCACCAGGCGTGGGTGGCAGTGAAGCTTTCTTT. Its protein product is CASSPGVGGSEAFF.

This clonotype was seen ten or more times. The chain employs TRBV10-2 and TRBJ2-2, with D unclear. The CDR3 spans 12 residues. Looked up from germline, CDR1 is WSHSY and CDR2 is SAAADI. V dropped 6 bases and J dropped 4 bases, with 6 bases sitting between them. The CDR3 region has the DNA TGCGCCAGCAGCTACCTCACCGGGGAGCTGTTTTTT. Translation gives CASSYLTGELFF.

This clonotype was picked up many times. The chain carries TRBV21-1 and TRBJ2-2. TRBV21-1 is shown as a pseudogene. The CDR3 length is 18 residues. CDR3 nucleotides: TGTGCCAGCAGCCCGTGTTGCGGCACCCAACCGAACACCGGGGAGCTGTTTTTT. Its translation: CASSPCCGTQPNTGELFF.

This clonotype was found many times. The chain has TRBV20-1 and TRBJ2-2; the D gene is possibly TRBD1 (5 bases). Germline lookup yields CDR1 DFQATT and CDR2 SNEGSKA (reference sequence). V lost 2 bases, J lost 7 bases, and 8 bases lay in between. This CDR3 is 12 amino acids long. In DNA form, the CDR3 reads TGCAGTGCTAGAAGGCAGGGCGGGGAGCTGTTTTTT. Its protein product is CSARRQGGELFF.

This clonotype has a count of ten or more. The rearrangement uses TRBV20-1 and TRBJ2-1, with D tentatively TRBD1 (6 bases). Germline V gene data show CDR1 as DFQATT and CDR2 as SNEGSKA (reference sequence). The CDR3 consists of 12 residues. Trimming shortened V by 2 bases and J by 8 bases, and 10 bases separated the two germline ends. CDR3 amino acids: CSARSQGHEQFF. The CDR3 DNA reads TGCAGTGCTAGATCACAGGGTCATGAGCAGTTCTTC.

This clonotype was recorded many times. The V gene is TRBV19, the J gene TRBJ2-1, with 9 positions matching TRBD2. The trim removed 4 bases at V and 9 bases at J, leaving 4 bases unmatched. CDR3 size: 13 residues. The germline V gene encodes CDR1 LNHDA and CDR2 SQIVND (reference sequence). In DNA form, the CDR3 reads TGTGCCAGTAGTAGCGGGAGGGCCGGTGAGCAGTTCTTC. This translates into CASSSGRAGEQFF.

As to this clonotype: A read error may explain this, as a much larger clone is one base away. Here the CDR3 reads CASSVMTVRTDTQYF. The CDR3, as DNA: TGTGCCAGCAGCGTCATGACAGTACGCACAGATACGCAGTATTTT. The genes are TRBV7-2 and TRBJ2-3; perhaps TRBD1 as D (5 bases). Per germline, CDR1 SGHTA and CDR2 FQGNSA. Trimming cost V 5 bases and J 1 base, with 13 bases left between them. The CDR3 extends over 15 amino acids.

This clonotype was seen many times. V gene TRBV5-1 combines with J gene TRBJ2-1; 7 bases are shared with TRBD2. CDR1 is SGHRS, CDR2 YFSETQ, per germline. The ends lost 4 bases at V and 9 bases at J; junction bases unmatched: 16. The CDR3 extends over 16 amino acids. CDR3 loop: CASSIMTSSPSGEQFF. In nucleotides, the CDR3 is TGCGCCAGCAGCATAATGACTAGCTCCCCCTCCGGTGAGCAGTTCTTC.

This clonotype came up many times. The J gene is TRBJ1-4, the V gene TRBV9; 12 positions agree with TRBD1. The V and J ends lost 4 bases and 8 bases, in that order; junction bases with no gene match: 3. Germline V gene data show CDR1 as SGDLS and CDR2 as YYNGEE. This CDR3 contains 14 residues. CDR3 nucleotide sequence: TGTGCCAGCAGCCCGGGACAGGGGGCGGAAAAACTGTTTTTT. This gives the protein CASSPGQGAEKLFF.

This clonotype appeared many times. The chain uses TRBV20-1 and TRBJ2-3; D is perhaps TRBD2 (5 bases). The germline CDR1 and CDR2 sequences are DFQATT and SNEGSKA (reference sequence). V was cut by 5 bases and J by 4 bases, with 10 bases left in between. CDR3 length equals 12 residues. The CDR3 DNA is TGCAGTGCTCCCGACTACTCAGATACGCAGTATTTT. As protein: CSAPDYSDTQYF.